This note documents a single T cell receptor beta chain sequence. The sample belongs to a study of T cells in Graves' hyperthyroidism and ophthalmopathy. Clinical symptoms, serum thyroxine, TRAb, thyroid ultrasound and orbital computed tomography informed diagnoses. Amplification of TCR beta CDR3 regions used RNA as the template. HTBI primers were used for first-round RT-PCR of the TCR CDR3. One entry per CDR3 protein, called by TCRdb with MiXCR from the multiplex PCR reads. The sample records about 550,000 distinct CDR3 sequences, 20% being singletons. CDR3 size: 15 residues. From germline, CDR1 is SNHLY and CDR2 FYNNEI. Losses at the gene ends were 5 bases for V and 7 bases for J; bases not matched to a gene: 10.

This clonotype was sampled from a man aged 18 to 29 with Graves' hyperthyroidism. V is TRBV2 and J is TRBJ1-5; 8 positions agree with TRBD1. The sequencing input was blood. The CDR3 protein is CASSPWTGSGQPQHF. The CDR3 region has the DNA TGTGCCAGCAGTCCCTGGACAGGGTCGGGCCAGCCCCAGCATTTT.